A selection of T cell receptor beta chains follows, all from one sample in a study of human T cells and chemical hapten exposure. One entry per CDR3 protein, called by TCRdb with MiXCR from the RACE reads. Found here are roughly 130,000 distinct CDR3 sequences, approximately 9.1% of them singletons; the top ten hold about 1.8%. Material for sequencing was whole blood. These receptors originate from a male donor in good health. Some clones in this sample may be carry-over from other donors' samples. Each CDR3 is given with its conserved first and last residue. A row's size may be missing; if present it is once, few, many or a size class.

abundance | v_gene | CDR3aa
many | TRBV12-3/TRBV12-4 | CASSFSQGRGYTF
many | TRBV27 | CASSRDGTNYGYTF
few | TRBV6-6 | CASSSRRLAGGRSDTQYF
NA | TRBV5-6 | CASSLLPDSTYEQYF
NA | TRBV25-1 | CASSERGRANTEAFF
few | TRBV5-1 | CASRAGEEYGYTF
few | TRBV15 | CATSRQFGNEQYF
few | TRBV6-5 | CASSYSAAGRANEKLFF
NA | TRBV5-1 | CASSSGLAGVVNYNEQFF
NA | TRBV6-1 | CASSESGSLYYGYTF
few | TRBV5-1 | CASTPSGASSYNEQFF
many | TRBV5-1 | CASSSGTLNTEAFF
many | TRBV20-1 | CSARDLGTGDYGYTF
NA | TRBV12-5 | CASRAAQETQYF
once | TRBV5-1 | CASSLAGINEKLFF
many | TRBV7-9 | CASSFFRLNGNTIYF
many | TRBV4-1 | CASSQELTAYYEQYF
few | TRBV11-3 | CASSSGLAENEQFF
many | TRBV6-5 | CASSYSMGSTNYGYTF
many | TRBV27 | CASSLPGKETQYF
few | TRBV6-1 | CASSTGIIPNEQFF
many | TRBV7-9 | CASSSTSGRYPNEQFF
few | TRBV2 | CASSLGTHSNQPQHF
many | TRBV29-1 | CSGDDGLATETQYF
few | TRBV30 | CAWSPGQGAGNTIYF
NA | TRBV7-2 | CASRYLETGETYGYTF
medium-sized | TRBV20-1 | CSARQGDTEAFF
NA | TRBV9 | CASSVGAGANTGELFF
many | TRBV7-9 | CASSIVLRGTEAFF
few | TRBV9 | CASSVGSSGGQYQETQYF
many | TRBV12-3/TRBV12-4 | CASSGVGGVTPLHF
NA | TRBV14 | CASSQVPGGSYEQYF
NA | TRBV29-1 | CSVVPLAKNIQYF
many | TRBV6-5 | CASSRTSQNNEKLFF
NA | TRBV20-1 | CSANVGSLNTEAFF
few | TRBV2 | CASRAHRGAGNQPQHF
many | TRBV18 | CASSPDTGQETQYF
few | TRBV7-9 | CASSLRGPTYTDTQYF
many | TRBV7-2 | CASSPERANYGYTF
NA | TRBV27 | CASSLFHSGPDGTDTQYF
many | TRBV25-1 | CASSRTSGIGDTGELFF
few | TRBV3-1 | CASSQEGRLAGATGELFF
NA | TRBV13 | CASSFLAGGADTQYF
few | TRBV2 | CASSPRLAGETGELFF
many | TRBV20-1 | CSARGRVSGNEKLFF
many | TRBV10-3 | CAISDRGAPQETQYF
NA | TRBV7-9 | CASSLKQGPYEQYF
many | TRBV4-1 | CASSQIAGDVEQFF
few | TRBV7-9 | CASSLTPGTAPSEKLFF
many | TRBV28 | CASSAGGWDTEAFF
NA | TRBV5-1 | CTSSFGLAGGRTDTQYF
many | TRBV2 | CASSERGNSNYGYTF
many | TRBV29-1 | CSVWTGDQPQHF
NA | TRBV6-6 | CASSYEAKSYTF
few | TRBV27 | CASSLRGAGNTIYF
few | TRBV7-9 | CASSSNVPGELFF
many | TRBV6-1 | CASSEADGTGDEQYF
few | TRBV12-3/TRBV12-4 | CASSFEGYGYTF
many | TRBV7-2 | CASSPDSRSPLHF